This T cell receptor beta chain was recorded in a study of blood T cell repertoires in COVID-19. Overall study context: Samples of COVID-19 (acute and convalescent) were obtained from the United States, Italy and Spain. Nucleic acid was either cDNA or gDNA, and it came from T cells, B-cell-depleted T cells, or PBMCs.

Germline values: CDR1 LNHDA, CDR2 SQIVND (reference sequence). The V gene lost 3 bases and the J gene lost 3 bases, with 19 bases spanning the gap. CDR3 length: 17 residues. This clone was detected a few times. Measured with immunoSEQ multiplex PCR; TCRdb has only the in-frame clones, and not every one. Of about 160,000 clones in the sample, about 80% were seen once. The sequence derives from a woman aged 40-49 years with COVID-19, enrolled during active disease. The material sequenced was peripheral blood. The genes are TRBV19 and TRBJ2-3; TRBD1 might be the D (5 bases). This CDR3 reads CASSIWSEQDETDTQYF. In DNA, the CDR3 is TGTGCCAGTAGTATCTGGTCGGAACAGGATGAGACAGATACGCAGTATTTT.